The TCR beta chain described here comes from a study of response to subunit inactivated influenza vaccine. Only a few counts were recorded for this clonotype. Its antigen remains unidentified. Using its own MiXCR run on the RT-PCR reads, TCRdb lists one record per CDR3 protein. The data hold 500,000 to 600,000 distinct CDR3 sequences, with 10% to 15% observed a single time. Findings of the study overall: The authors put forward the suggestion that each seasonal influenza vaccination may bring in only a limited number of new T cells.

The CDR3 length is 16 residues. The sequence was collected from a man aged 50 to 60 who received an inactivated influenza vaccine. Source: PBMCs from blood, taken around seven weeks after vaccination. The V gene is TRBV21-1, the J gene TRBJ2-2; the DNA was not used to check the table's D call, TRBD2. TRBV21-1 is described as a pseudogene. CDR3 DNA: TGTGCCAGCAGCAAAGGGGACTCCAGGAACACCGGGGAGCTGTTTTTT. Translating gives CASSKGDSRNTGELFF.